This TCR beta chain was retrieved from a study of T cells after yellow fever vaccination (dated by TCRdb to between 2017 and 2020). About the study as a whole: The SMART-Seq v4 Ultra Low Input RNA kit was used to prepare libraries from fractions with low cell numbers. To track T-cell clones before and after primary and booster YFV17D yellow fever vaccination, bulk TCR alpha and beta repertoires were sequenced longitudinally. Two healthy male donors, one aged 18 to 29 and one aged 30 to 40 years, made up the cohort. Bulk PBMC replicates and cell subsets were isolated from blood drawn at multiple timepoints before and after both primary and secondary immunization.

Via the germline V gene (reference sequence), CDR1 is MNHEY and CDR2 SMNVEV. V and J lose 5 bases and 2 bases, and a span of 18 bases separates them. From its cysteine to its phenylalanine, the CDR3 spans 16 amino acids. CDR3 DNA only is kept here, 48 bases in frame from base 1. The meaning of the sample's treatment or condition label: live attenuated yellow fever vaccine strain. At every blood-draw timepoint, two biological replicates of bulk PBMCs were collected. PBMCs were isolated from peripheral blood using a standard Ficoll-Paque protocol. RNA was extracted with TriZol from bulk PBMCs, CD4 and CD8 fractions, and dextramer-positive and dextramer-negative fractions. On this clonotype: Its antigen is still unknown. No much larger clonotype is one base removed from it; base qualities were not supplied.

TCR cDNA was synthesized by 5'RACE template switching, which introduced a universal primer site and unique molecular identifiers. cDNA synthesis was primed from both the TCR alpha and TCR beta constant segments. Library amplification used two PCR steps, and the second PCR step added sample barcodes and sequencing adapters. Sequencing of libraries was done on Illumina HiSeq 2500 (2x100 bp) or NovaSeq (2x150 bp). In the original analysis: Reads were demultiplexed and collapsed into UMI consensus sequences with MIGEC, and V(D)J alignment was performed with MiXCR. Vaccine-responding clonotypes were identified with edgeR using replicate PBMC samples, with FDR below 0.01 and a log2 fold change above 5 up to day 15 being required. Each bulk clonotype was labeled CD4 or CD8 based on which sequenced repertoire, CD4 or CD8, contained the clonotype at higher abundance. TCRdb took the public reads, trimmed them with fastp at Q25, ran MiXCR for clone calling and kept in-frame beta chains. Under each unique CDR3 protein, matching rows form one entry showing the most common genes and DNA. TCRdb assigned the V and J calls; the authors' analysis was not used. For this sample the table gives about 300,000 distinct CDR3 sequences, of which 6.8% were detected only once. The ten largest clonotypes hold roughly a sixth of the sample.

Overall study outcomes, separate from this receptor: Computational filtering was required because FACS-sorted repertoires could contain abundant contaminating clonotypes from the bulk population. A small fraction of clonotypes appeared in both the CD4 and CD8 compartments, likely as a result of convergent recombination. After the booster, most clones that had expanded after primary vaccination were detected again (around 97% of CD4 and around nine tenths of CD8), suggesting broad maintenance of memory. Compared with the primary T-cell response, the secondary T-cell response was faster but weaker, reaching its peak on day 5 rather than on day 15. Because the study included only a couple of donors, the extent to which the findings can be generalized is limited.

The sample in question was PBMCs, obtained roughly 46 days after the first yellow fever vaccination. The chain links TRBV27 with TRBJ2-5; the D gene is tentatively TRBD1 or TRBD2, each matching 5 bases. The sequence came from a man aged 18 to 35 who received the YFV17D yellow fever vaccine. The CDR3 protein: CASSPPRGTAQETQYF. The nucleotide sequence reads as follows: TGTGCCAGCAGTCCCCCGAGGGGTACTGCTCAAGAGACCCAGTACTTC.